A single sample gave rise to the 21 T cell receptor beta chains below, sequenced in a study of blood T cell repertoires in COVID-19. Produced via immunoSEQ multiplex PCR; TCRdb's table is partial and in-frame only. The sample lists under 75,000 clones; around nine tenths were seen once. Source material: peripheral blood. Every receptor here comes from a young woman with acute or convalescent COVID-19.

This sequence joins TRBV28 and TRBJ1-2; D is unresolved. Trimming took off 4 bases at V and 7 bases at J, with 13 bases between the two ends. Germline CDR1 and CDR2: MDHEN and SYDVKM. This CDR3 has 13 amino acids. The CDR3 sequence is CASSSLLESGYTF. In nucleotides, the CDR3 is TGTGCCAGCAGTTCACTACTTGAGAGTGGCTACACCTTC.

The table lists this clone with a count of one. The chain links TRBV21-1 to TRBJ2-1; the table names TRBD1, a call not compared with the DNA. TRBV21-1 is a listed pseudogene. The CDR3 covers 18 residues. CDR3 sequence: CASSIGTYRDRGFDEQFF. The DNA of the CDR3 is TGTGCCAGCAGCATCGGGACATACCGGGACAGGGGGTTCGATGAGCAGTTCTTC.

This clone was counted a few times. The rearrangement links TRBV5-1 to TRBJ2-4; D unresolved. V lost 0 bases and J lost 9, with 10 bases in between. The CDR3 extends over 13 amino acids. Germline values: CDR1 SGHRS, CDR2 YFSETQ. The CDR3 reads CASSLEQLGIQYF. The CDR3 DNA follows: TGCGCCAGCAGCTTGGAACAGTTGGGCATTCAGTACTTC. Based on the CDR3 plus reference TRBV5-1 and TRBJ2-4, the full variable domain is KAGVTQTPRYLIKTRGQQVTLSCSPISGHRSVSWYQQTPGQGLQFLFEYFSETQRNKGNFPGRFSGRQFSNSRSEMNVSTLELGDSALYLCASSLEQLGIQYFGAGTRLSVL.

The chain is built from TRBV6-5 and TRBJ2-5; TRBD2 matches 8 bases. The CDR3 covers 15 residues. V shed 5 bases, J shed 5 bases, and the junction held 10 bases outside the gene matches. Germline CDR1 is MNHEY and CDR2 is SVGAGI. The CDR3 reads CASSPSGGRGETQYF. The CDR3 nucleotides read TGTGCCAGCAGTCCATCGGGGGGGCGCGGGGAGACCCAGTACTTC.

The chain joins TRBV19 to TRBJ1-5; D possibly corresponds to TRBD1 (5 bases). Germline lookup yields CDR1 LNHDA and CDR2 SQIVND (reference sequence). V lost 5 bases and J lost 7, with 15 bases in between. CDR3 length equals 14 residues. Here the CDR3 DNA reads TGTGCCAGTAGTTTCAGGGAGGTAGGGCAGCCCCAGCATTTT. Its protein is CASSFREVGQPQHF.

The chain couples TRBV5-6 to TRBJ1-1; TRBD1 might be the D (6 bases). Germline lookup yields CDR1 SGHDT and CDR2 YYEEEE. The CDR3 spans 16 residues. V lost 1 base and J lost 3, with 16 bases in between. CDR3 protein: CASSLSPRGPDTEAFF. The CDR3 nucleotides are TGTGCCAGCAGCTTGAGCCCCAGGGGTCCGGACACTGAAGCTTTCTTT.

The table lists this clone with a count of one. This chain links TRBV28 with TRBJ2-7; 10 bases match TRBD1. This CDR3 is 15 amino acids long. V lost 6 bases and J lost 4; bases outside the gene matches: 9. From germline, CDR1 is MDHEN and CDR2 SYDVKM. The CDR3 bases are TGTGCCAGCAGCCTTGCCGGGACAGGGGTTTACGAGCAGTACTTC. It specifies CASSLAGTGVYEQYF.

The V gene is TRBV5-5, the J gene TRBJ1-2, with D possibly being TRBD1 (5 bases). The length of the CDR3 is 13 residues. CDR1 is SGHKS and CDR2 is YYEKEE in the germline V gene (reference sequence). V gave up 4 bases and J gave up 3 bases, with 10 bases separating them. The CDR3 reads CASSQTVDYGYTF. CDR3 nucleotide sequence: TGTGCCAGCAGCCAGACAGTTGACTATGGCTACACCTTC.

V usage is TRBV5-1 and J usage is TRBJ2-1, with D possibly being TRBD2 (5 bases). Trimming cost V 5 bases and J 4 bases, with 13 bases left between them. CDR1 and CDR2 from the germline V gene are SGHRS and YFSETQ. This CDR3 region has 14 residues. Here the CDR3 DNA reads TGCGCCAGCAGAGTAGAGGGTCCGTACAATGAGCAGTTCTTC. Translating gives CASRVEGPYNEQFF.

This sequence joins TRBV29-1 and TRBJ2-5; perhaps TRBD1 as D (5 bases). This CDR3 region has 12 residues. V was cut by 7 bases and J by 2 bases, with 11 bases left in between. In germline, CDR1 is SQVTM, CDR2 ANQGSEA. CDR3 in amino acids: CSGQGIQETQYF. DNA for the CDR3: TGCAGCGGTCAGGGTATACAAGAGACCCAGTACTTC.

V and J are TRBV19 and TRBJ2-7, with D possibly being TRBD1 (6 bases). The germline V and J ends were trimmed by 3 bases and 2 bases, with 8 bases remaining between them. Germline V gene data show CDR1 as LNHDA and CDR2 as SQIVND (reference sequence). CDR3 size: 13 residues. CDR3 in amino acids: CASSMQGPYEQYF. The CDR3 nucleotides are TGTGCCAGTAGTATGCAGGGGCCCTACGAGCAGTACTTC.

The rearrangement links TRBV5-1 to TRBJ1-4; no reliable D call. The V and J ends lost 1 base and 4 bases respectively, with 14 bases between them. Germline CDR1 and CDR2: SGHRS and YFSETQ. This CDR3 is built from 16 residues. In DNA form, the CDR3 reads TGCGCCAGCAGCTTGAGAGGGCAAGCGGTTAATGAAAAACTGTTTTTT. This translates into CASSLRGQAVNEKLFF.

The rearrangement joins TRBV15 to TRBJ1-5; D may be TRBD1 (5 bases). The V end lost 1 base, the J end lost 0 bases, and 10 bases lay between the germline ends. Germline assignment: CDR1 LNHNV and CDR2 YYDKDF (reference sequence). CDR3 size: 16 residues. The CDR3 sequence is CATSRARGNSNQPQHF. Here the CDR3 DNA reads TGTGCCACCAGCAGAGCCCGGGGGAATAGCAATCAGCCCCAGCATTTT.

This clone was recorded once. J is TRBJ2-7 and V is TRBV3-1 (or the pseudogene TRBV3-2), with a possible D match to TRBD2 (5 bases). The CDR3 totals 14 residues. V gave up 1 base and J gave up 6 bases, with 13 bases separating them. CDR1 is LGHDT, CDR2 YNNKEL, per germline (reference sequence). For the CDR3, the DNA is TGTGCCAGCAGCCAAGTTACGGGGTTCTCCGAGCAGTACTTC. It specifies CASSQVTGFSEQYF.

This clone showed up just a few times. This rearrangement joins TRBV11-2 to TRBJ2-1; D is undetermined. Germline CDR1 is SGHAT and CDR2 is FQNNGV. The CDR3 loop spans 11 amino acids. V lost 2 bases and J 11 bases, leaving 7 bases between the germline ends. This CDR3 reads CASSLTHQQFF. CDR3 sequence (DNA): TGTGCCAGCAGCTTAACACACCAGCAGTTCTTC.

The genes are TRBV7-9 and TRBJ2-5; D is ambiguous. There are 14 residues in the CDR3. Germline V lookup: CDR1 SEHNR, CDR2 FQNEAQ (reference sequence). The V and J ends lost 2 bases and 1 base respectively, with 8 bases between them. CDR3 in DNA: TGTGCCAGCAGCTTATTGGAGATCCAAGAGACCCAGTACTTC. It translates to CASSLLEIQETQYF.

This clone was seen a few times. The chain combines TRBV5-1 with TRBJ2-2; 14 bases match TRBD2. Germline CDR1 is SGHRS and CDR2 is YFSETQ. With V trimmed by 4 bases and J by 2 bases, 10 bases remained unmatched. The CDR3 spans 19 residues. Written as DNA, the CDR3 is TGCGCCAGCAGCCCTGGTGGGACTAGCGGGGGACTAAACACCGGGGAGCTGTTTTTT. Translation gives CASSPGGTSGGLNTGELFF.

V is TRBV7-9 and J is TRBJ1-1; 10 nucleotides agree with TRBD1. The ends lost 5 bases at V and 7 bases at J; junction bases unmatched: 7. The germline V gene has CDR1 SEHNR and CDR2 FQNEAQ (reference sequence). The CDR3 is made up of 14 amino acids. The CDR3 DNA sequence: TGTGCCAGCAGCCCGGGACAGGGGAGAGGTGAAGCTTTCTTT. Protein: CASSPGQGRGEAFF. The whole variable domain, remainder taken from reference TRBV7-9 and TRBJ1-1, is DTGVSQNPRHKITKRGQNVTFRCDPISEHNRLYWYRQTLGQGPEFLTYFQNEAQLEKSRLLSDRFSAERPKGSFSTLEIQRTEQGDSAMYLCASSPGQGRGEAFFGQGTRLTVV.

The rearrangement uses TRBV9 and TRBJ2-3, with a possible D match to TRBD2 (5 bases). The CDR3 covers 15 residues. V was pared by 0 bases and J by 7 bases, with 15 bases between. Per germline, CDR1 SGDLS and CDR2 YYNGEE. The CDR3 region has the DNA TGTGCCAGCAGCGTAGGGACTCCCGGAACGAATACGCAGTATTTT. Its protein product is CASSVGTPGTNTQYF.

In DNA, the CDR3 is TGTGCCAGTGACGGACCGGGAGGGGTCGGTGATGAGCAGTTCTTC. This sequence encodes CASDGPGGVGDEQFF. This chain uses TRBV2 with TRBJ2-1, with 8 bases fitting TRBD2. The germline V gene encodes CDR1 SNHLY and CDR2 FYNNEI. The CDR3 length is 15 residues. The V segment lost 9 bases and the J segment 8 bases; nucleotides outside the gene matches: 15.

The J gene is TRBJ2-2, the V gene TRBV10-3, with 8 bases fitting TRBD2. This CDR3 region has 15 residues. Germline values: CDR1 ENHRY, CDR2 SYGVKD. V dropped 6 bases and J dropped 4; count of bases not matched to a gene: 7. The CDR3 sequence is CAIREGLEGTGELFF. For the CDR3, the DNA is TGTGCCATCAGGGAGGGACTAGAGGGCACCGGGGAGCTGTTTTTT.